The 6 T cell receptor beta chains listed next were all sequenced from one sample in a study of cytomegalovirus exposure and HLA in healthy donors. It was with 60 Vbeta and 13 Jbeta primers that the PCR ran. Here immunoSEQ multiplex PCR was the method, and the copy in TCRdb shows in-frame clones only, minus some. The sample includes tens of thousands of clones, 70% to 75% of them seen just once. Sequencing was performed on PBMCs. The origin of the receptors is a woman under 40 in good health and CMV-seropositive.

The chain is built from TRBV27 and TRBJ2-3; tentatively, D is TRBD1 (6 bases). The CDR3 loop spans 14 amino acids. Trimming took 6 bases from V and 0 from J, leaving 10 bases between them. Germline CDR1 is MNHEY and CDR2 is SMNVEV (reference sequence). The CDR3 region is CASRSQGSTDTQYF. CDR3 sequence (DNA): TGTGCCAGCAGGTCTCAGGGGAGCACAGATACGCAGTATTTT.

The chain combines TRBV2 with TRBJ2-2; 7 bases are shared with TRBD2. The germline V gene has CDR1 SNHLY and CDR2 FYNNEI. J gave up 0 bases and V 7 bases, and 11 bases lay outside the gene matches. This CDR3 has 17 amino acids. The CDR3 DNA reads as TGTGCCAGCAAAAAACAGGCCAGCGGGGCGAACACCGGGGAGCTGTTTTTT. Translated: CASKKQASGANTGELFF. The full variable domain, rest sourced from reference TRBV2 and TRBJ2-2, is EPEVTQTPSHQVTQMGQEVILRCVPISNHLYFYWYRQILGQKVEFLVSFYNNEISEKSEIFDDQFSVERPDGSNFTLKIRSTKLEDSAMYFCASKKQASGANTGELFFGEGSRLTVL.

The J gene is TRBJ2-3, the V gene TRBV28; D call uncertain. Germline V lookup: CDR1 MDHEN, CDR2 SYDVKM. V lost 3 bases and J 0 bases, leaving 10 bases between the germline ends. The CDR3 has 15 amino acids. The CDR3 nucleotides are TGTGCCAGCAGTTTGGTCCTATCTAGCACAGATACGCAGTATTTT. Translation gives CASSLVLSSTDTQYF.

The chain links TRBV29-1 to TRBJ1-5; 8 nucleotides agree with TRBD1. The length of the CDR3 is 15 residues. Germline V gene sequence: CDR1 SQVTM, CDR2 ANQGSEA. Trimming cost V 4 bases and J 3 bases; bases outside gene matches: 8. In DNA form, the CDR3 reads TGCAGCGTTGGTTTTGGACAGGGATACAATCAGCCCCAGCATTTT. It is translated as CSVGFGQGYNQPQHF.

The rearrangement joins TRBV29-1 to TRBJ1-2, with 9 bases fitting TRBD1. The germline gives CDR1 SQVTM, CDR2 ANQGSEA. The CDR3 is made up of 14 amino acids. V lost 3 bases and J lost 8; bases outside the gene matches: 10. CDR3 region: CSVESGTGFGGYTF. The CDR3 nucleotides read TGCAGCGTTGAGTCCGGGACAGGGTTTGGGGGCTACACCTTC.

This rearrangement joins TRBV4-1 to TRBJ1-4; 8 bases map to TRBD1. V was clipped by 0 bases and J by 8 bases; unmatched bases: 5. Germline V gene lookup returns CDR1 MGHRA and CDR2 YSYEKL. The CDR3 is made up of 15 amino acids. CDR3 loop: CASSQEGQGGEKLFF. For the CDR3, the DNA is TGCGCCAGCAGCCAAGAAGGACAGGGCGGGGAAAAACTGTTTTTT.